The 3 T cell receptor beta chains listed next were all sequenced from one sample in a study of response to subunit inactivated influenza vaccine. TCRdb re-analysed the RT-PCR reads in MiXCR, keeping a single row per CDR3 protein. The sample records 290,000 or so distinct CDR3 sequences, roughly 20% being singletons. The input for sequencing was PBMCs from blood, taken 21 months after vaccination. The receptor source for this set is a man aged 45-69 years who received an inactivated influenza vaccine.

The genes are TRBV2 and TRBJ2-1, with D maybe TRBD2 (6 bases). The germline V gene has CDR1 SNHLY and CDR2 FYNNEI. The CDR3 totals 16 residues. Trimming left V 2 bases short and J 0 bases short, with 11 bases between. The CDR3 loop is CASSEFGGLSYNEQFF. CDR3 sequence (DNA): TGTGCCAGCAGTGAATTCGGGGGACTCTCCTACAATGAGCAGTTCTTC.

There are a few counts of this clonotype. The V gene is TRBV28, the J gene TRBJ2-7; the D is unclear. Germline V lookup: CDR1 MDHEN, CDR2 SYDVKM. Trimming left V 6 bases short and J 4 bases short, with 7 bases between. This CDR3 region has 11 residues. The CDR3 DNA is TGTGCCAGCAGAACTGCTTACGAGCAGTACTTC. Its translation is CASRTAYEQYF.

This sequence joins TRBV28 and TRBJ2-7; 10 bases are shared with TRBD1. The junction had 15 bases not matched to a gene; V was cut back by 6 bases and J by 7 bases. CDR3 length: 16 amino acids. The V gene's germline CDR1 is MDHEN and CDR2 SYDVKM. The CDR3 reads CASRFPPGQGPGEQYF. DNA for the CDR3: TGTGCCAGCAGATTCCCGCCGGGACAGGGGCCGGGGGAGCAGTACTTC.